One sample yielded the 21 T cell receptor beta chains listed below, sequenced in a study of T-cell reconstitution after alpha-beta-depleted transplantation in children. The authors prepared the TCRbeta library with unique molecular identifiers. TCRdb fed the PCR reads into MiXCR, producing one record per CDR3 protein. The data hold about 980,000 distinct CDR3 sequences, with roughly 31% observed a single time. The material sequenced was PBMCs, mostly from graft donor cells, taken 360 days after TCRalphabeta/CD19-depleted stem cell transplant. The receptors here all came from a boy under two years old who had a stem cell transplant for SCID, so the T cells may come from the graft donor.

The gene calls are TRBV12-3 or TRBV12-4 and TRBJ1-2; no firm D call. The CDR3 has 11 amino acids. V was trimmed by 5 bases and J by 13 bases, leaving 14 bases between them. In nucleotides, the CDR3 is TGTGCCAGCAGTCCAGATTCGGAATCCACCTTC. Amino acids: CASSPDSESTF.

The CDR3 DNA is TGTGCCAGCAGCCAAGTCCAGGGAAGATTCAATGAGCAGTTCTTC. It yields the protein CASSQVQGRFNEQFF. The V call is TRBV14, the J call TRBJ2-1; perhaps TRBD1 as D (5 bases). Germline CDR1 and CDR2: SGHDN and FVKESK. Deletions cut 1 base from V and 6 bases from J, with 13 bases between. The CDR3 totals 15 residues.

The chain has TRBV5-1 and TRBJ2-5; perhaps TRBD1 as D (6 bases). Germline V lookup: CDR1 SGHRS, CDR2 YFSETQ. The CDR3 is 17 residues long. Trimming took off 2 bases at V and 1 base at J, with 18 bases between the two ends. CDR3 protein: CASSLPPPGHFQETQYF. CDR3 bases: TGCGCCAGCAGCTTACCCCCTCCGGGACACTTCCAAGAGACCCAGTACTTC.

The V gene is TRBV6-5, the J gene TRBJ1-5; D not certain. The germline V and J ends were trimmed by 0 bases and 1 base, with 10 bases remaining between them. Germline CDR1 MNHEY, CDR2 SVGAGI. This CDR3 comprises 16 residues. The CDR3 is CASSYSSGPSNQPQHF. CDR3 nucleotide sequence: TGTGCCAGCAGTTACTCGAGCGGGCCCAGCAATCAGCCCCAGCATTTT.

This clonotype has only a few counts. The V call is TRBV12-3 or TRBV12-4, the J call TRBJ2-5, with 14 bases lining up with TRBD2. V gave up 5 bases and J gave up 2 bases; unmatched junction bases: 10. The CDR3 contains 18 residues. Here the CDR3 reads CASSPGLAGETHQETQYF. Here the CDR3 DNA reads TGTGCCAGCAGTCCGGGACTAGCGGGGGAGACACATCAAGAGACCCAGTACTTC.

The CDR3 spells CASSTSGTGNSNYGYTF. DNA of the CDR3: TGTGCCAGCAGTACCTCCGGGACAGGCAACTCTAACTATGGCTACACCTTC. The chain recombines TRBV12-3 or TRBV12-4 with TRBJ1-2; 8 bases align to TRBD1. With V trimmed by 5 bases and J by 0 bases, 11 bases remained unmatched. The CDR3 loop spans 17 amino acids.

The V call is TRBV6-5, the J call TRBJ1-5, with D perhaps matching TRBD1 (5 bases). Germline CDR1 and CDR2: MNHEY and SVGAGI. The V end lost 4 bases, the J end lost 6 bases, and 13 bases lay between the germline ends. The CDR3 is 14 residues long. The CDR3 protein is CASSWDGGGQPQHF. The CDR3 DNA reads as TGTGCCAGCAGTTGGGACGGCGGCGGTCAGCCCCAGCATTTT.

J is TRBJ1-4 and V is TRBV4-1; a possible D gene is TRBD1 (5 bases). The CDR3 is made up of 15 amino acids. Trimming stripped 4 bases from V and 5 bases from J, with 14 bases between. CDR1 MGHRA and CDR2 YSYEKL come from the germline V gene. CDR3 bases: TGCGCCAGCAGCCGGGGGGGACGGATAAATGAAAAACTGTTTTTT. Translation gives CASSRGGRINEKLFF.

The CDR3 DNA reads as TGTGCCAGCAGCTTTTCCCCGCGGGAGACCCAGTACTTC. It yields the protein CASSFSPRETQYF. The chain combines TRBV11-3 with TRBJ2-5; no definite D call. CDR3 length: 13 residues. V was shortened by 3 bases and J by 5 bases, with 10 bases between the two germline ends. Germline assignment: CDR1 SGHNT and CDR2 YENEEA.

Only a few counts were recorded for this clonotype. This chain uses TRBV14 with TRBJ2-1; D is tentatively TRBD1 or TRBD2 (5 bases each). The ends were cut back, 4 bases at V and 4 bases at J, with 14 bases in the middle. The CDR3 covers 15 residues. Per the germline V gene, CDR1 is SGHDN and CDR2 is FVKESK. The CDR3 loop reads CASSRGDFEYNEQFF. The CDR3 nucleotides read TGTGCCAGCAGCCGAGGGGATTTCGAATACAATGAGCAGTTCTTC.

A few counts support this clonotype. The chain employs TRBV5-1 and TRBJ2-1; D ambiguous. Trimming stripped 3 bases from V and 9 bases from J, with 22 bases between. This CDR3 is 16 amino acids long. The germline V gene encodes CDR1 SGHRS and CDR2 YFSETQ. CDR3 region: CASSYPDPPLGGEQFF. The CDR3 coding sequence is TGCGCCAGCAGCTACCCCGACCCCCCTCTTGGCGGTGAGCAGTTCTTC. The whole variable domain, remainder taken from reference TRBV5-1 and TRBJ2-1, is KAGVTQTPRYLIKTRGQQVTLSCSPISGHRSVSWYQQTPGQGLQFLFEYFSETQRNKGNFPGRFSGRQFSNSRSEMNVSTLELGDSALYLCASSYPDPPLGGEQFFGPGTRLTVL.

This sequence joins TRBV7-9 and TRBJ2-3, with 8 nucleotides matching TRBD2. The CDR3 loop spans 15 amino acids. From germline, CDR1 is SEHNR and CDR2 FQNEAQ (reference sequence). With 5 bases clipped from V and 1 base from J, the junction kept 5 bases outside the gene matches. In DNA form, the CDR3 reads TGTGCCAGCAGCAATAGCGGGGCAGGCACAGATACGCAGTATTTT. It codes for CASSNSGAGTDTQYF. The full variable domain, its missing parts supplied by reference TRBV7-9 and TRBJ2-3, is DTGVSQNPRHKITKRGQNVTFRCDPISEHNRLYWYRQTLGQGPEFLTYFQNEAQLEKSRLLSDRFSAERPKGSFSTLEIQRTEQGDSAMYLCASSNSGAGTDTQYFGPGTRLTVL.

CDR3 residues: CATRDNHYEQYF. Written as DNA, the CDR3 is TGTGCCACCCGGGACAACCACTACGAGCAGTACTTC. The chain is built from TRBV10-3 and TRBJ2-7; possibly TRBD1 for D (6 bases). Germline assignment: CDR1 ENHRY and CDR2 SYGVKD. CDR3 length equals 12 residues. The ends were cut back, 10 bases at V and 3 bases at J, with 13 bases in the middle.

This chain uses TRBV5-1 with TRBJ2-7, with 7 bases aligning to TRBD1. The CDR3 covers 16 residues. CDR1 and CDR2 from the germline V gene are SGHRS and YFSETQ. Trimming took 1 base from V and 2 from J; bases not matched to a gene: 9. CDR3 loop: CASSLSGQAHPYEQYF. The CDR3, as DNA: TGCGCCAGCAGCTTGAGTGGACAGGCTCACCCCTACGAGCAGTACTTC.

This clonotype turned up a few times. The genes are TRBV24-1 and TRBJ2-2; D unclear. V was cut by 3 bases and J by 4 bases, with 5 bases left in between. Per the germline V gene, CDR1 is KGHDR and CDR2 is SFDVKD. The CDR3 is 13 amino acids. Here the CDR3 DNA reads TGTGCCACCAGTGATCGTTTCACCGGGGAGCTGTTTTTT. Its translation: CATSDRFTGELFF.

J is TRBJ1-2 and V is TRBV20-1; D is uncertain. The V gene lost 3 bases and the J gene lost 4 bases, with 6 bases spanning the gap. Germline values: CDR1 DFQATT, CDR2 SNEGSKA (reference sequence). The CDR3 sequence is 11 residues long. CDR3 sequence reads: CSARAVYGYTF. In DNA form, the CDR3 reads TGCAGTGCTAGGGCAGTCTATGGCTACACCTTC.

This clonotype was recorded a few times. V and J are TRBV12-3 or TRBV12-4 and TRBJ2-1; D may be TRBD2 (5 bases). The CDR3 sequence is 15 residues long. The V end was cut by 6 bases, the J end by 0 bases, with 12 bases between. CDR3 nucleotide sequence: TGTGCCAGCAGAGGCCCGGGGAGCTCCTACAATGAGCAGTTCTTC. Translation: CASRGPGSSYNEQFF.

The V and J genes are TRBV5-1 and TRBJ2-2, with D perhaps TRBD2 (5 bases). CDR1 is SGHRS and CDR2 is YFSETQ in the germline V gene. This CDR3 spans 15 amino acids. V was clipped by 6 bases and J by 0 bases, with 12 bases between them. The CDR3 spells CASTPAGPNTGELFF. CDR3 DNA sequence: TGCGCCAGCACCCCCGCGGGCCCGAACACCGGGGAGCTGTTTTTT.

This rearrangement joins TRBV29-1 to TRBJ2-1, with 8 bases lining up with TRBD2. The V gene end was trimmed by 7 bases and the J gene end by 0 bases; junction bases not matched to a gene: 8. The CDR3 length is 15 residues. The germline CDR1 and CDR2 sequences are SQVTM and ANQGSEA. The CDR3 coding sequence is TGCAGCGCATCCTTAGCGGGGAGCTCCTACAATGAGCAGTTCTTC. Residues: CSASLAGSSYNEQFF.

About this clonotype: One end of the junction varies from germline; a read error may be responsible. V gene TRBV5-1 combines with J gene TRBJ2-3, with D perhaps being TRBD1 or TRBD2 (5 bases each). Germline CDR1 and CDR2: SGHRS and YFSETQ. The CDR3 totals 13 residues. The CDR3 DNA sequence: TGCGCCAGCAGCTTTGGGACCATAGATACGCAGAATTTT. This encodes CASSFGTIDTQNF.

The chain uses TRBV20-1 and TRBJ2-1; tentatively, D is TRBD2 (6 bases). Germline V CDR1 and CDR2: DFQATT, SNEGSKA (reference sequence). The CDR3 extends over 14 amino acids. Trimming took off 5 bases at V and 4 bases at J, with 15 bases between the two ends. CDR3 sequence (DNA): TGCAGTGCTCCACTAGGAGGGAGATACAATGAGCAGTTCTTC. Protein sequence: CSAPLGGRYNEQFF.